This T cell receptor beta chain was profiled in a study of T cells in Graves' hyperthyroidism and ophthalmopathy. The germline CDR1 and CDR2 sequences are LNHDA and SQIVND (reference sequence). With V trimmed by 7 bases and J by 7 bases, 17 bases remained unmatched. The CDR3 has 17 residues. This clonotype was observed at least ten times. Its target is not known. Study-wide findings and caveats: Blood also held most thyroid clonotypes expanded beyond 0.001.

RNA transcripts gave rise to amplified TCR beta CDR3 regions. The HTBI set primed first-round TCR CDR3 RT-PCR. TCRdb reprocessed the multiplex PCR reads with MiXCR, giving one entry per CDR3 protein. There are approximately 690,000 distinct CDR3 sequences in the sample; about 15% occur only once, and roughly an eighth lies in the top ten. Sequencing used blood. V is TRBV19 and J is TRBJ1-5; TRBD1 aligns across 9 bases. The TCR sequence derives from a woman between 50 and 59 years old with Graves' ophthalmopathy. The CDR3 here is CASIGVLDRGLRQPQHF. Here the CDR3 DNA reads TGTGCCAGTATTGGAGTTTTAGACAGGGGGTTACGACAGCCCCAGCATTTT.